This T cell receptor beta chain was captured by sequencing in a study of siplizumab effects on memory and regulatory T cells (dated by TCRdb to the late 2010s). Some background on the complete study: The study looked at the effect of siplizumab, an anti-CD2 antibody, on alloreactive T-cell subsets in allogeneic mixed lymphocyte reactions made from human PBMCs.

Results and caveats for the whole study, not just this receptor: No functional confirmation was obtained for the suppressive function of proliferating Tregs from siplizumab cultures. Sequences below about 10^-5 frequency were poorly captured, so only a minor fraction of alloreactive clones could be mapped to unstimulated subsets. Of the alloreactive CD4+ clones that could be mapped, the Treg-derived share averaged roughly 73% with siplizumab compared with roughly 27% in control reactions. Unstimulated naive T cells appeared more diverse than memory T cells, and naive cells seemed to contribute substantially to the alloresponse. A naive or memory phenotype could not be assigned to roughly 75-96% of proliferating CD4+ or CD8+ clones. The cumulative frequency of alloreactive sequences traceable to unstimulated CD4+ memory T cells was significantly reduced by siplizumab.

Unstimulated CD4+ memory cells were also sequenced in three donor pairs, together with CD4+ naive, CD8+ TEMRA, CD8+ naive and CD8+ effector memory subsets. Sorted unstimulated T cells and proliferating T cells recovered from mixed lymphocyte reactions underwent TCRbeta CDR3 sequencing. Fresh whole blood from about ten HLA-typed healthy donors served as the source for isolating PBMCs. About this clone: Its antigen target is currently unknown. No much larger clonotype is one base removed from it; base qualities were not supplied.

Taken from the germline V gene, the CDR1 and CDR2 loops are SQVTM and ANQGSEA. Trimmed from V: 4 bases; trimmed from J: 8 bases; junction bases lacking a gene match: 9. Its CDR3 holds 13 amino acids, cysteine through phenylalanine. The retained sequence is limited to the CDR3, 39 bases, with the frame set at the first base. Library construction relied on the immunoSEQ multiplex PCR assay. The deep sequencing platform assayed some 90,000 TCR templates per sample. Genomic DNA extracted from sorted T cells was used for TCRbeta CDR3 sequencing. The study's processing was this. The R programming language was used for the clonal analysis of the TCRbeta CDR3 data. Alloreactive CD4+ and CD8+ clones were defined by comparing unstimulated samples with post-reaction CFSE-low samples. Regulatory or non-regulatory origin of alloreactive CD4+ clones was assigned by matching sequences to the sorted unstimulated Treg and non-Treg repertoires. Entries here come from immuneACCESS through TCRdb and include only in-frame sequences with V and J called. Some clones fail to appear in such tables; in the studies checked, an unresolved V gene covers under half of the shortfall, and the cause of the remainder is unknown. That table supplies the V and J calls and clone size; D and trimming were determined from the DNA. This sample comprises about 91,000 clones, roughly 97% of them detected only once. The ten largest clones represent roughly 0.031% of the sample.

The V and J genes are TRBV29-1 and TRBJ2-5, with 8 central nucleotides matching TRBD2. The sequencing input was naive CD4+ T cells sorted from blood. The sample's cell subset or site label, in plain terms: unstimulated naive T cells. This receptor was taken from a human donor in good health. The CDR3 protein: CSVVLAVRGTQYF. In nucleotide form, the sequence is TGCAGCGTTGTACTAGCGGTTCGGGGTACCCAGTACTTC.